This TCR beta chain is from a study of cytomegalovirus exposure and HLA in healthy donors. Study results and caveats: Per published reports, the classifier diagnosed cytomegalovirus status with high specificity and sensitivity. Among the CMV-associated chains, a few were confirmed in vitro as specific for CMV antigens. TCR sequences were mostly rare, though some public TCRs occurred in many donors.

From germline, CDR1 is SGDLS and CDR2 YYNGEE. The CDR3 extends over 14 amino acids. V lost 4 bases and J lost 3; bases outside the gene matches: 5. Assay used: immunoSEQ multiplex PCR; TCRdb lists only in-frame clones, some missing. The sample carries tens of thousands of clones, 90% to 97% recorded once. For this clone: Its antigen is not identified.

This rearrangement joins TRBV9 to TRBJ2-7; TRBD1 agrees at 9 bases. The TCR originated in a young man in good health and CMV-seropositive. Sequencing input: PBMCs. CDR3 DNA: TGTGCCAGCAGCTCCCGGGACAGGGTCTACGAGCAGTACTTC. Amino acid sequence: CASSSRDRVYEQYF.